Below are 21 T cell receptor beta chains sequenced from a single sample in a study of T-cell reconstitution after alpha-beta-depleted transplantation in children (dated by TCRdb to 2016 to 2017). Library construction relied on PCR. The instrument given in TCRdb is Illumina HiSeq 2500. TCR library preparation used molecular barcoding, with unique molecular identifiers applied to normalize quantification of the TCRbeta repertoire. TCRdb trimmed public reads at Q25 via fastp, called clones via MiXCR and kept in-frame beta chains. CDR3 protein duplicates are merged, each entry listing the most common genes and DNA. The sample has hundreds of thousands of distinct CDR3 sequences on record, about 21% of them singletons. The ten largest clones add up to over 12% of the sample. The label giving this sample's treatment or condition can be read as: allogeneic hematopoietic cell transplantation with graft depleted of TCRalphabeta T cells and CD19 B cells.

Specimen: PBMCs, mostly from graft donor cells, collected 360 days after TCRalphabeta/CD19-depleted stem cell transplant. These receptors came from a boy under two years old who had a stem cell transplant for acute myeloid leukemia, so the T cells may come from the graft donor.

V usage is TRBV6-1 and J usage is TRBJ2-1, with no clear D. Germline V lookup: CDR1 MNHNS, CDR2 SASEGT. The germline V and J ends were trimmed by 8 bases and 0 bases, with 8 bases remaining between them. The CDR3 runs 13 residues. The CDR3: CASGESSYNEQFF. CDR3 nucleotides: TGTGCCAGCGGAGAGAGCTCCTACAATGAGCAGTTCTTC.

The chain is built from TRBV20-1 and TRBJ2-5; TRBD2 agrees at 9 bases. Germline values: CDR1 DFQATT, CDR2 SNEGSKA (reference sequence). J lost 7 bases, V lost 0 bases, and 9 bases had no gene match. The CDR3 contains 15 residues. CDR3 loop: CSARDALAGRGTQYF. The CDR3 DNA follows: TGCAGTGCTAGAGATGCACTAGCGGGCCGGGGGACCCAGTACTTC.

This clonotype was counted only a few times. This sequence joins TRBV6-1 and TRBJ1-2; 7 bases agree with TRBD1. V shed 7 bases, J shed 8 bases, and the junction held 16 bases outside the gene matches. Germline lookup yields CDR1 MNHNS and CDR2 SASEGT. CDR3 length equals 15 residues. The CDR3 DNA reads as TGTGCCAGCACCACGGTGGGCCGGACAGGTGGCGGCTACACCTTC. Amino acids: CASTTVGRTGGGYTF.

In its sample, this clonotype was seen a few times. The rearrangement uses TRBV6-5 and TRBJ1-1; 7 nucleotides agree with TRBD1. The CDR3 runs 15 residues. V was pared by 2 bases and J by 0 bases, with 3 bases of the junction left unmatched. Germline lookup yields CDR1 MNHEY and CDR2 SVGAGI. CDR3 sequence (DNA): TGTGCCAGCAGTTACAGGGGGCTGATGAACACTGAAGCTTTCTTT. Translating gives CASSYRGLMNTEAFF.

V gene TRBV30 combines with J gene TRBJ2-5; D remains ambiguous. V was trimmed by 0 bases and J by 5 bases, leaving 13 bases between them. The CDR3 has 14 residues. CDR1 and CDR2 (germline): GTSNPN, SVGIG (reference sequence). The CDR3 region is CAWSVRSRWETQYF. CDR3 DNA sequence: TGTGCCTGGAGTGTACGGTCCAGATGGGAGACCCAGTACTTC.

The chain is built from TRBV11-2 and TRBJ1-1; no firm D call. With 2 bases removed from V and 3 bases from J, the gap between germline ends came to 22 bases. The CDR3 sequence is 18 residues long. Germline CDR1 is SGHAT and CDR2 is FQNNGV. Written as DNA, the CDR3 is TGTGCCAGCAGCTTATCCGCCAGGTTATTTGATGTGGACACTGAAGCTTTCTTT. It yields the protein CASSLSARLFDVDTEAFF.

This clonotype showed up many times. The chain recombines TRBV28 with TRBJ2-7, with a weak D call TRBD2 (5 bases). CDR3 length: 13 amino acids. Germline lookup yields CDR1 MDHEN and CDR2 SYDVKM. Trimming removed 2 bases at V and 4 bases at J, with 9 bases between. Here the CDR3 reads CASSLEGGYEQYV. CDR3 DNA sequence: TGTGCCAGCAGTTTAGAGGGTGGGTACGAGCAGTACGTC.

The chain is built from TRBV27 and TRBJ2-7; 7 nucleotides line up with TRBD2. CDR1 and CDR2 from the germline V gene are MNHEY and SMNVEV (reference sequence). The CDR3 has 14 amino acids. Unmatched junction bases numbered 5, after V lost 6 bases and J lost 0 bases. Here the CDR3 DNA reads TGTGCCAGCAGCCCAGCGGGGTACTCCTACGAGCAGTACGTC. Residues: CASSPAGYSYEQYV.

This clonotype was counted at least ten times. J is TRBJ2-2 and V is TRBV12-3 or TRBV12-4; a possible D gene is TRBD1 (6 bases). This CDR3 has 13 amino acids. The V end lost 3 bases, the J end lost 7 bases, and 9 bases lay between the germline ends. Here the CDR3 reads CASSFPGVGELFF. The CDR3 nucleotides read TGTGCCAGCAGTTTTCCAGGGGTCGGGGAGCTGTTTTTT.

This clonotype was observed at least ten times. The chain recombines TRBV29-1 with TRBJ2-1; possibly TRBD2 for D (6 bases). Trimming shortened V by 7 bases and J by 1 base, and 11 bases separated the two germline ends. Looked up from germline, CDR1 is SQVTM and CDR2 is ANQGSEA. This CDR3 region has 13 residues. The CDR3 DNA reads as TGCAGCGCACGGGGGTGGTCCTACAATGAGCAGTTCTTC. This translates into CSARGWSYNEQFF.

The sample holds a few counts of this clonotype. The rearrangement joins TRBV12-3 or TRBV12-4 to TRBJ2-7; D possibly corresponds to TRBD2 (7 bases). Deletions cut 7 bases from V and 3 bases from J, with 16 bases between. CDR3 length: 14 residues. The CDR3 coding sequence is TGTGCCAGCACCCCTGGGGGGGGCCTCTACGAGCAGTACTTC. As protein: CASTPGGGLYEQYF.

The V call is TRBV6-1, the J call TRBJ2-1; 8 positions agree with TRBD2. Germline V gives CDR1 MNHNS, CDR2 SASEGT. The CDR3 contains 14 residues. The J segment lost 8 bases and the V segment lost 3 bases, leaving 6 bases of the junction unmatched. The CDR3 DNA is TGTGCCAGCAGTGAGGGACTAGTCGGCTATGAGCAGTTCTTC. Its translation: CASSEGLVGYEQFF.

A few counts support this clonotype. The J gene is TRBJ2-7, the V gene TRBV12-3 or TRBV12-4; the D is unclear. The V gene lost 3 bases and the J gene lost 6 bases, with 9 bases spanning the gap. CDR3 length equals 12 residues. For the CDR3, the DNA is TGTGCCAGCAGTTTGGGGTGGGGCGAGCAGTACGTC. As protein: CASSLGWGEQYV.

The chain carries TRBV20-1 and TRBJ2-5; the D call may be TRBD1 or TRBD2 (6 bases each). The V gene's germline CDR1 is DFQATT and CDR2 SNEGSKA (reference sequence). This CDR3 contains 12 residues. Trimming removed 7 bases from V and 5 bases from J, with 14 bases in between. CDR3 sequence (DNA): TGCAGTGGGATTCAGGGGAGGGAGACCCAGTACTTC. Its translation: CSGIQGRETQYF.

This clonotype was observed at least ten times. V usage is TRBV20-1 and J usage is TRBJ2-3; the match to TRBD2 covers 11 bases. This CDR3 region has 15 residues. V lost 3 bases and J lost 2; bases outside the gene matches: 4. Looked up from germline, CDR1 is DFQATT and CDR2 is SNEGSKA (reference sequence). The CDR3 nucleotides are TGCAGTGCTAGGACTAGCGGGATTAACACAGATACGCAGTATTTT. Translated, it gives CSARTSGINTDTQYF.

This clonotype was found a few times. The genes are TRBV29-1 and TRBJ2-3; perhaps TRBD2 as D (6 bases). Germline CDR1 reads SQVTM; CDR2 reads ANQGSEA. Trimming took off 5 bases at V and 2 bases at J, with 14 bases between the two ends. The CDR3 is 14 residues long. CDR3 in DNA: TGCAGCGTTACGCTTCGCGGGGACACAGATACGCAGTATTTT. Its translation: CSVTLRGDTDTQYF.

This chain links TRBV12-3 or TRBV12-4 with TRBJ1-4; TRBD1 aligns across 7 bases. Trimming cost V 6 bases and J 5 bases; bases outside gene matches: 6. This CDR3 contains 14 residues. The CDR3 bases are TGTGCCAGCAGCCTGACAGGGTTGAATGAAAAACTGTTTTTT. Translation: CASSLTGLNEKLFF.

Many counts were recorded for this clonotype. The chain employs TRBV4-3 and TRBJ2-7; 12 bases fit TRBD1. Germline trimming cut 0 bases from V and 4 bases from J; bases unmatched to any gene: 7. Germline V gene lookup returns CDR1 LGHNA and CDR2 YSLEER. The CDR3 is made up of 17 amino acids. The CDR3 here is CASSQDRGTGGLYEQYF. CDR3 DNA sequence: TGCGCCAGCAGCCAAGATCGGGGGACAGGGGGCCTATACGAGCAGTACTTC.

The CDR3 reads CSARDLSIQPLHF. DNA for the CDR3: TGCAGTGCTAGAGATCTCAGTATCCAGCCCCTCCACTTT. The chain joins TRBV20-1 to TRBJ1-6; unclear D gene. The V end lost 0 bases, the J end lost 13 bases, and 13 bases lay between the germline ends. This CDR3 has 13 amino acids. Germline CDR1 and CDR2: DFQATT and SNEGSKA (reference sequence).

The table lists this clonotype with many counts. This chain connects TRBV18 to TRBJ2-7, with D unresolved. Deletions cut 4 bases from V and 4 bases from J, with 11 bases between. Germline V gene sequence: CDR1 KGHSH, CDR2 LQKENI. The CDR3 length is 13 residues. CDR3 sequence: CASSLRPGYEQYV. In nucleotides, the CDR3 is TGTGCCAGCTCACTAAGACCTGGTTACGAGCAGTACGTC.

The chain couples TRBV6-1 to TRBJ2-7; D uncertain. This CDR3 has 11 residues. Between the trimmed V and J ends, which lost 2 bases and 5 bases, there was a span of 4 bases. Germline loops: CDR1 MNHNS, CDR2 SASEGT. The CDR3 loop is CASSEIHEQYV. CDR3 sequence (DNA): TGTGCCAGCAGTGAAATACACGAGCAGTACGTC.